The clone carrying this T cell receptor (beta chain) was seen more than once but under ten times. The second PCR ran about 6 to 12 cycles with a sample-barcoded 5' primer and J-beta primers. From each sample, at least 2.5 million paired-end reads containing CDR3 were obtained. TCRdb reprocessed the 5' RACE reads with MiXCR, giving one entry per CDR3 protein. The repertoire has around 600,000 distinct CDR3 sequences, under 55% of them found once; the top ten carry about 22%. This record belongs to a study of blood T cells in healthy people across ages. Turning to the study itself: About one barcoded beta molecule per two T cells came from capture by template switching.

Germline-derived CDR1 and CDR2 are MGHDK and SYGVNS. The CDR3 length is 16 residues. The J segment lost 4 bases and the V segment lost 1 base, leaving 7 bases of the junction unmatched. The chain employs TRBV25-1 and TRBJ2-7; 10 bases agree with TRBD2. The TCR was taken from a man older than 75 in good health. The specimen sequenced was blood. CDR3 in amino acids: CASSELGPSGSYEQYF. The CDR3 bases are TGTGCCAGCAGTGAATTAGGTCCTAGCGGGAGTTACGAGCAGTACTTC.